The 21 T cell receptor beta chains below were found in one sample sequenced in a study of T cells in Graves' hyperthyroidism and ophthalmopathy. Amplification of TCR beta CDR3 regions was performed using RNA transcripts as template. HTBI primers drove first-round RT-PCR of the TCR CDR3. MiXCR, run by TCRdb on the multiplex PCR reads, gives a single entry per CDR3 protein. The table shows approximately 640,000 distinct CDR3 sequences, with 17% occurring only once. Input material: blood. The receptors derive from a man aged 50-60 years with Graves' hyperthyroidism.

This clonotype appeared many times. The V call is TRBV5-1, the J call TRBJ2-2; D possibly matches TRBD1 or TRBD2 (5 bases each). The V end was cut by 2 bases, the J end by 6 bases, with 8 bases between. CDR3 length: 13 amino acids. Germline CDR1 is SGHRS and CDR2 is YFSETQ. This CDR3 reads CASSLRGAGELFF. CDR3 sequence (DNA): TGCGCCAGCAGCTTAAGAGGGGCCGGGGAGCTGTTTTTT. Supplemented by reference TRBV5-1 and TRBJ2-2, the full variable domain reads KAGVTQTPRYLIKTRGQQVTLSCSPISGHRSVSWYQQTPGQGLQFLFEYFSETQRNKGNFPGRFSGRQFSNSRSEMNVSTLELGDSALYLCASSLRGAGELFFGEGSRLTVL.

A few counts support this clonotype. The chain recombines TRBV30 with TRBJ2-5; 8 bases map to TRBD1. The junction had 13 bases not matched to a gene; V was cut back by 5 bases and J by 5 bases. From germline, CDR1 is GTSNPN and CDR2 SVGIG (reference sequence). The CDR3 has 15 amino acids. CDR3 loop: CAWGDGQGMWETQYF. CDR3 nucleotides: TGTGCCTGGGGCGATGGACAGGGCATGTGGGAGACCCAGTACTTC.

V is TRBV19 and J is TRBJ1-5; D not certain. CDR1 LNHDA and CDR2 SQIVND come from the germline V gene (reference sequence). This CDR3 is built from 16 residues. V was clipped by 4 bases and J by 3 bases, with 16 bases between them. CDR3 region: CASSTRIDRHNQPQHF. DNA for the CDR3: TGTGCCAGTAGTACAAGAATAGACCGTCACAATCAGCCCCAGCATTTT.

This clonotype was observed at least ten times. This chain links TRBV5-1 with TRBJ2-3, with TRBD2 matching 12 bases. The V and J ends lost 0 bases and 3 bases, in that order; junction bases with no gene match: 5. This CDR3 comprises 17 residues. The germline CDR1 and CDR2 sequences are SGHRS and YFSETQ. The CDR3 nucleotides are TGCGCCAGCAGCTTGGTTCCCGGGACTAGCGGGACAGATACGCAGTATTTT. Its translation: CASSLVPGTSGTDTQYF.

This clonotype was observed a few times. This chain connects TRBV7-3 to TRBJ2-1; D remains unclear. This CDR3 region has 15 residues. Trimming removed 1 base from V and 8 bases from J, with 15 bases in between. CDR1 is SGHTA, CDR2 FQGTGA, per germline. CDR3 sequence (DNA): TGTGCCAGCAGCTTAAGTGTCGCCGATCGGGATGAGCAGTTCTTC. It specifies CASSLSVADRDEQFF.

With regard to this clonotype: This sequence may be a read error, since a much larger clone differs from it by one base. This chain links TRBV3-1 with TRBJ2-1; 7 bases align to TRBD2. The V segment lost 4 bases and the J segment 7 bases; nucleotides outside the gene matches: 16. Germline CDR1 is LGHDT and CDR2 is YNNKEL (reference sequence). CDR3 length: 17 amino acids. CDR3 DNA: TGTGCCAGCAGCCCCTACGCCACTAGCGAACTTCTAAATGAGCAGTTCTTC. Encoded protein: CASSPYATSELLNEQFF.

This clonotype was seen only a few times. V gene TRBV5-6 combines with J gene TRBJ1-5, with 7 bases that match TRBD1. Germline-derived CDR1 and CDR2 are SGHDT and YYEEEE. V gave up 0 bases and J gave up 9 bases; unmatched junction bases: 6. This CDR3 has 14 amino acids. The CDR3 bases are TGTGCCAGCAGCTTGGGACAGGGCCTCACGCCCCAGCATTTT. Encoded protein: CASSLGQGLTPQHF.

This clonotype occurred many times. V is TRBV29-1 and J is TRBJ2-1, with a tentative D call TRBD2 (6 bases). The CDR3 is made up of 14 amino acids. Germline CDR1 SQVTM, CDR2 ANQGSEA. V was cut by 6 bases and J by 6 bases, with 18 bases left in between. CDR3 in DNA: TGCAGCGTCGAACGGCCTACCGGGGGCAATGAGCAGTTCTTC. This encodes CSVERPTGGNEQFF.

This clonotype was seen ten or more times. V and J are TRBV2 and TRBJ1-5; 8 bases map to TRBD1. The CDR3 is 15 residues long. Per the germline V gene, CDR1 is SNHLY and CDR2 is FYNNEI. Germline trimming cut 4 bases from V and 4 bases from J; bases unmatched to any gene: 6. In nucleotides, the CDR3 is TGTGCCAGCAGTGTCAAGGGGACAGGTAATCAGCCCCAGCATTTT. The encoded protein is CASSVKGTGNQPQHF.

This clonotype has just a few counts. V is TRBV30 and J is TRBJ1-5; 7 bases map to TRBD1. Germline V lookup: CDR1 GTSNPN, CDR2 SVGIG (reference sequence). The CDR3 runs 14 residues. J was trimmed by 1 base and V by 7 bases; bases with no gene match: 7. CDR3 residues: CAYQTGVSNQPQHF. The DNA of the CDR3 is TGTGCCTATCAAACAGGGGTAAGCAATCAGCCCCAGCATTTT.

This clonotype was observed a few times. For the CDR3, the DNA is TGTGCCAGCAGCCGAGGGGGACAGGGGGCCGTAGGCACAGATACGCAGTATTTT. This translates into CASSRGGQGAVGTDTQYF. The J gene is TRBJ2-3, the V gene TRBV7-9, with 12 bases identical to TRBD1. The CDR3 is made up of 18 amino acids. Losses at the gene ends were 5 bases for V and 1 base for J; bases not matched to a gene: 10. CDR1 is SEHNR and CDR2 is FQNEAQ in the germline V gene (reference sequence).

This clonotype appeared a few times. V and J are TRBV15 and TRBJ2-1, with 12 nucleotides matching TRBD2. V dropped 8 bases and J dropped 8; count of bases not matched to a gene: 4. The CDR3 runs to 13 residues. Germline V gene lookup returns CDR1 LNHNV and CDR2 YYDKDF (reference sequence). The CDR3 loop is CATGTSGYDEQFF. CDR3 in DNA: TGTGCCACCGGGACTAGCGGGTACGATGAGCAGTTCTTC.

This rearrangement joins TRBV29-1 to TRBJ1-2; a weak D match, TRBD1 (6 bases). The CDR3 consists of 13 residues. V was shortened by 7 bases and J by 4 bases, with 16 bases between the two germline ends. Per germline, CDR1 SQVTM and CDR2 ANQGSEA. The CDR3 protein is CSAGPRDTYGYTF. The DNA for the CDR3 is TGCAGCGCCGGCCCCCGGGACACCTATGGCTACACCTTC.

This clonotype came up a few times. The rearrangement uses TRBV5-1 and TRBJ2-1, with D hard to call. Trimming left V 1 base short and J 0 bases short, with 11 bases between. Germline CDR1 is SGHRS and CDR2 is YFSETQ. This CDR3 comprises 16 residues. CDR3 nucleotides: TGCGCCAGCAGCTTGTCCCAAACCCGCTCCTACAATGAGCAGTTCTTC. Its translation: CASSLSQTRSYNEQFF.

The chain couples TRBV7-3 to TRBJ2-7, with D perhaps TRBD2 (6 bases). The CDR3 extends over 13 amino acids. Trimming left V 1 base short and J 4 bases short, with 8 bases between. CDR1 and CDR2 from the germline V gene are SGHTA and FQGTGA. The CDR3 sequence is CASSLISGYEQYF. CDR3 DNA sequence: TGTGCCAGCAGCTTAATAAGCGGGTACGAGCAGTACTTC.

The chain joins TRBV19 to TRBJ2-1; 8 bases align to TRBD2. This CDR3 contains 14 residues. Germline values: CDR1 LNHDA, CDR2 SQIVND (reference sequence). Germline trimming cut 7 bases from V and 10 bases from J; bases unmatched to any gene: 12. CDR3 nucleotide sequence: TGTGCCAGTAAGTTGCTAGCGGGTACTAAGGAGCAGTTCTTC. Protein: CASKLLAGTKEQFF.

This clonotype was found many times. The CDR3 loop is CASSSGGTRTDTQYF. For the CDR3, the DNA is TGTGCCAGCAGTTCGGGCGGCACTCGCACAGATACGCAGTATTTT. J is TRBJ2-3 and V is TRBV28, with no clear D. CDR1 is MDHEN, CDR2 SYDVKM, per germline. This CDR3 is 15 amino acids long. V was cut by 4 bases and J by 1 base, with 12 bases left in between.

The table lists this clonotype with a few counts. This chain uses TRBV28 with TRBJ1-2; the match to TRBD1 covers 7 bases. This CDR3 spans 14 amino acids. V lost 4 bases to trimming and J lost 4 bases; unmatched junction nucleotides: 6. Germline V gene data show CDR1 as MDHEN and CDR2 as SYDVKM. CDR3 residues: CASSSTGNIYGYTF. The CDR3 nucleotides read TGTGCCAGCAGTTCGACAGGGAACATCTATGGCTACACCTTC.

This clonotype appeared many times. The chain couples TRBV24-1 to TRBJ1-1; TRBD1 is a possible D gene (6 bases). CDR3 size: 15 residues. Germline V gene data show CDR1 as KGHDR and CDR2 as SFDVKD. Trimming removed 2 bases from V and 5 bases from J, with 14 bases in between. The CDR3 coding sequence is TGTGCCACCAGTGATTCCCGAAGGGGGGCTACTGAAGCTTTCTTT. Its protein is CATSDSRRGATEAFF.

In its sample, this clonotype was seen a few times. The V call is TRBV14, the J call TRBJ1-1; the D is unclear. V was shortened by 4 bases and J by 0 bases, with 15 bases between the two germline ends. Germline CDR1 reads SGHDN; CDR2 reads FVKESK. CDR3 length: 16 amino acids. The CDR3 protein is CASSRAVEGMNTEAFF. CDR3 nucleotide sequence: TGTGCCAGCAGCCGAGCGGTGGAAGGCATGAACACTGAAGCTTTCTTT.

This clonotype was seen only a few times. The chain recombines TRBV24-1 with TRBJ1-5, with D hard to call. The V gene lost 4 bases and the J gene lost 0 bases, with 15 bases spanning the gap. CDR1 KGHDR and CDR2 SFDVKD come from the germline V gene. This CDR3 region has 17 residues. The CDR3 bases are TGTGCCACCAGTGACCCCAGGTACGACTATAGCAATCAGCCCCAGCATTTT. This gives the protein CATSDPRYDYSNQPQHF.